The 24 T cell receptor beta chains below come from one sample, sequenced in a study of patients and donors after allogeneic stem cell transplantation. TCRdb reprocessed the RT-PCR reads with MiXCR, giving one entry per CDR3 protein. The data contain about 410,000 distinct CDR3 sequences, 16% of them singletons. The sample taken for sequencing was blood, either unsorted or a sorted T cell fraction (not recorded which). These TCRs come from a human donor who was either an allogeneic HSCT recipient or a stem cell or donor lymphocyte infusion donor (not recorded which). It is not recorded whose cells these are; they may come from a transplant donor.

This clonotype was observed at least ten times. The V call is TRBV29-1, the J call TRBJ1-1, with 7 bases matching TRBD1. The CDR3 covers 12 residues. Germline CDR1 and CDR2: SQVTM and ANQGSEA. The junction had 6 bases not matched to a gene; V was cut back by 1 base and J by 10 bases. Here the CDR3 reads CSVEGQGLPAFF. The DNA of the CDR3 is TGCAGCGTTGAAGGACAGGGATTGCCAGCTTTCTTT.

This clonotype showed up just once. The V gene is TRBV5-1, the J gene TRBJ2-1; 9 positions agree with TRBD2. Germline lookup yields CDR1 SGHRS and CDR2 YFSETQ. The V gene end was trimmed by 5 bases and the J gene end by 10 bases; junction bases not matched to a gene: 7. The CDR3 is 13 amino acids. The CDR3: CASSKSSGGEQFF. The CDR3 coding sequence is TGCGCCAGCAGTAAATCCAGCGGGGGGGAGCAGTTCTTC.

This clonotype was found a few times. DNA of the CDR3: TGTGCCACCAGCGTCCGACAGGGTGATGAGCAGTTCTTC. Protein sequence: CATSVRQGDEQFF. The chain links TRBV15 to TRBJ2-1; 7 bases are shared with TRBD1. Germline trimming cut 5 bases from V and 8 bases from J; bases unmatched to any gene: 6. Germline assignment: CDR1 LNHNV and CDR2 YYDKDF (reference sequence). The CDR3 totals 13 residues.

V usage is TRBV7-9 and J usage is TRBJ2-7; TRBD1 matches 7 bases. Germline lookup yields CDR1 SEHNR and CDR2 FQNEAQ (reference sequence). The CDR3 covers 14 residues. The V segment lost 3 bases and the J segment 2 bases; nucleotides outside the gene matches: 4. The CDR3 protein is CASSFNRGPYEQYF. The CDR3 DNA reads TGTGCCAGCAGCTTCAACAGGGGACCCTACGAGCAGTACTTC.

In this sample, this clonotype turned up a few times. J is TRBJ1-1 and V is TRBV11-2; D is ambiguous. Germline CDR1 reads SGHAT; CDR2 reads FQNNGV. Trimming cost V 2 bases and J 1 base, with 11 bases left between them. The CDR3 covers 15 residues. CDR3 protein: CASSLTSNANTEAFF. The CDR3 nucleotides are TGTGCCAGCAGCTTAACTTCGAACGCGAACACTGAAGCTTTCTTT.

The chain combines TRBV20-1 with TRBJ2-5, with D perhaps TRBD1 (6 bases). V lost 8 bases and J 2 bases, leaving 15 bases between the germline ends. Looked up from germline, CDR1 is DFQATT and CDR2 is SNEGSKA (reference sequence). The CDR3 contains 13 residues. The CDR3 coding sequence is TGCAGTCCGAGTACAGGGCTGCAAGAGACCCAGTACTTC. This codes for CSPSTGLQETQYF.

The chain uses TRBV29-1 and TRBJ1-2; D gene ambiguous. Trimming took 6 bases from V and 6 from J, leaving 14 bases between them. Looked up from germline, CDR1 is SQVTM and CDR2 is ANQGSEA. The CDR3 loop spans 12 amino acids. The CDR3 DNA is TGCAGCGTCTCCTTCGACCGGGATGGCTACACCTTC. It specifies CSVSFDRDGYTF.

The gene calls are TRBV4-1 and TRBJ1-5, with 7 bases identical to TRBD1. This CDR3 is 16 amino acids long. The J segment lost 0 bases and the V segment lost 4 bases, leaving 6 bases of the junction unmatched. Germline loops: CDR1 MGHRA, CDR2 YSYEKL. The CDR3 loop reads CASSPFGTASNQPQHF. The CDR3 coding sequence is TGCGCCAGCAGCCCCTTTGGGACAGCTAGCAATCAGCCCCAGCATTTT.

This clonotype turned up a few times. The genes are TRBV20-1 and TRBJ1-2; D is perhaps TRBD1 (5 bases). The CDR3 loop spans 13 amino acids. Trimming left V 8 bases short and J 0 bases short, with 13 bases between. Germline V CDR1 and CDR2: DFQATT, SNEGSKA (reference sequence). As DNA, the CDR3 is TGCAGTACACCGGGGGTGGCTAACTATGGCTACACCTTC. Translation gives CSTPGVANYGYTF.

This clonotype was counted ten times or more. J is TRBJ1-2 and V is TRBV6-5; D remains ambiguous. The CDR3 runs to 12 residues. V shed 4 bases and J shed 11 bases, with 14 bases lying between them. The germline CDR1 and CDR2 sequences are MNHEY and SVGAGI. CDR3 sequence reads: CASSSRAFRYTF. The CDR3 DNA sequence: TGTGCCAGCAGTTCGCGCGCGTTTCGGTACACCTTC.

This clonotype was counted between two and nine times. This CDR3 is CASSSDRGSTEAFF. The CDR3 bases are TGTGCCAGCAGCTCTGACAGGGGGAGCACTGAAGCTTTCTTT. This chain connects TRBV9 to TRBJ1-1, with TRBD1 identical over 9 bases. After removal of 4 bases from V and 4 bases from J, the junction contained 5 bases not matched to a gene. The CDR3 spans 14 residues. CDR1 and CDR2 from the germline V gene are SGDLS and YYNGEE.

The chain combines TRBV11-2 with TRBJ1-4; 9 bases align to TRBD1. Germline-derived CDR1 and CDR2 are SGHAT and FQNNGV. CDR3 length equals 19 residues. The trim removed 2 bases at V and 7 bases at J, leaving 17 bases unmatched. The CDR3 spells CASSLMGQGIRRVGEKLFF. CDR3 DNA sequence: TGTGCCAGCAGCTTAATGGGACAGGGTATAAGGAGGGTGGGTGAAAAACTGTTTTTT. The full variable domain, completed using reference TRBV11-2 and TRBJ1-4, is EAGVAQSPRYKIIEKRQSVAFWCNPISGHATLYWYQQILGQGPKLLIQFQNNGVVDDSQLPKDRFSAERLKGVDSTLKIQPAKLEDSAVYLCASSLMGQGIRRVGEKLFFGSGTQLSVL.

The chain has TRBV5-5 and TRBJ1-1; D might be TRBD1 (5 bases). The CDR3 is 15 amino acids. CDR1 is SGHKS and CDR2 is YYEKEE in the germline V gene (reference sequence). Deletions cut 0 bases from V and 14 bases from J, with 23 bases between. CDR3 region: CASSLVLQGSYEGFF. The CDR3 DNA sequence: TGTGCCAGCAGCTTGGTTCTGCAGGGCTCATATGAAGGATTCTTT.

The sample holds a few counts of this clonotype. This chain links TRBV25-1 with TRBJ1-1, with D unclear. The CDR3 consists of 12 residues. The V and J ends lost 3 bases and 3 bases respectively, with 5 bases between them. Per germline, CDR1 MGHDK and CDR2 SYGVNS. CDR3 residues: CASSDRDTEAFF. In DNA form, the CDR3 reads TGTGCCAGCAGTGATAGGGACACTGAAGCTTTCTTT.

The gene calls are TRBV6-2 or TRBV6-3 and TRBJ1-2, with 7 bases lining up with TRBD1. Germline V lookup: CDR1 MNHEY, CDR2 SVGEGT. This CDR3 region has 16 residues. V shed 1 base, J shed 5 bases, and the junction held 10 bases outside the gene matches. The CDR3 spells CASSYYRDRQRYGYTF. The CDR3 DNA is TGTGCCAGCAGTTACTACCGGGACAGACAACGGTATGGCTACACCTTC.

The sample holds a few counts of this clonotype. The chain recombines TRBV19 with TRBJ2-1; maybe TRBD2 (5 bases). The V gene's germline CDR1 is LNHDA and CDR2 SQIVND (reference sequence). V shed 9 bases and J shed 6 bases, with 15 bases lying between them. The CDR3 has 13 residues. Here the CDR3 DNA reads TGTGCCAGCGCCAACGGGGTTAGCAATGAGCAGTTCTTC. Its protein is CASANGVSNEQFF.

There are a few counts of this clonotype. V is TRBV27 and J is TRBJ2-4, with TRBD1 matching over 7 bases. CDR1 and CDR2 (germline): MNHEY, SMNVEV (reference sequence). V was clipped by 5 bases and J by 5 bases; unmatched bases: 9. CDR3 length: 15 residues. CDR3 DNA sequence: TGTGCCAGCAGTCTGCGATCGGGACAGCAAAACATTCAGTACTTC. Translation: CASSLRSGQQNIQYF.

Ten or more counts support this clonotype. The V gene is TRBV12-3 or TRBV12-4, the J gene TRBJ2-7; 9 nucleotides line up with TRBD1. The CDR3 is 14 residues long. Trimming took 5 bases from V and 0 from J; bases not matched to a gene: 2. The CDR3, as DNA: TGTGCCAGCAGTGGGGGACAGGGCTCCTACGAGCAGTACTTC. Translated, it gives CASSGGQGSYEQYF.

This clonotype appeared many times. CDR3 sequence: CASSLPTDTGNTIYF. In DNA, the CDR3 is TGTGCCAGCAGTCTTCCAACGGACACTGGAAACACCATATATTTT. The chain employs TRBV12-3 or TRBV12-4 and TRBJ1-3, with TRBD1 as a possible D gene (5 bases). This CDR3 is 15 amino acids long. V dropped 5 bases and J dropped 2 bases, with 13 bases sitting between them.

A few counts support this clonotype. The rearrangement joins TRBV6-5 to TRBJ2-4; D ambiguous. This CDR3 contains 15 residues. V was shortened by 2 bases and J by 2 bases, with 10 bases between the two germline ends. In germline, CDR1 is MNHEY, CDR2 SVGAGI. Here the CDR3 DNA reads TGTGCCAGCAGTTACCAGGCAGGAACCAAAAACATTCAGTACTTC. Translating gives CASSYQAGTKNIQYF.

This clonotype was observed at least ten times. CDR3 sequence: CASSQVPGDEKLFF. The CDR3 bases are TGCGCCAGCAGCCAAGTTCCAGGGGACGAAAAACTGTTTTTT. The V call is TRBV4-1, the J call TRBJ1-4; possibly TRBD1 for D (6 bases). This CDR3 spans 14 amino acids. V was cut by 1 base and J by 8 bases, with 11 bases left in between. CDR1 and CDR2 from the germline V gene are MGHRA and YSYEKL.

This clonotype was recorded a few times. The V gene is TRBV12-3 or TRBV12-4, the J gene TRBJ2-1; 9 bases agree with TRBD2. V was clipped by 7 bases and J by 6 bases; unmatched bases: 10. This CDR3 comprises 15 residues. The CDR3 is CASTLGAGGGNEQFF. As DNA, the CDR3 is TGTGCCAGCACCCTGGGTGCGGGAGGGGGCAATGAGCAGTTCTTC.

The CDR3, as DNA: TGTGCCATCCTAGGGACAGGCCCCCACGAGCAGTACTTC. Its translation is CAILGTGPHEQYF. The V and J genes are TRBV10-3 and TRBJ2-7, with TRBD1 matching 8 bases. CDR3 length: 13 residues. After removal of 8 bases from V and 5 bases from J, the junction contained 8 bases not matched to a gene. CDR1 and CDR2 from the germline V gene are ENHRY and SYGVKD.

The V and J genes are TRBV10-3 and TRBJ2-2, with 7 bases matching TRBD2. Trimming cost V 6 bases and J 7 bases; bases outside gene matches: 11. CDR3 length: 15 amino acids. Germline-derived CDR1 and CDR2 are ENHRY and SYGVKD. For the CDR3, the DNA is TGTGCCATCAGGGCACAAGGACTAGATGGCGGGGAGCTGTTTTTT. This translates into CAIRAQGLDGGELFF.